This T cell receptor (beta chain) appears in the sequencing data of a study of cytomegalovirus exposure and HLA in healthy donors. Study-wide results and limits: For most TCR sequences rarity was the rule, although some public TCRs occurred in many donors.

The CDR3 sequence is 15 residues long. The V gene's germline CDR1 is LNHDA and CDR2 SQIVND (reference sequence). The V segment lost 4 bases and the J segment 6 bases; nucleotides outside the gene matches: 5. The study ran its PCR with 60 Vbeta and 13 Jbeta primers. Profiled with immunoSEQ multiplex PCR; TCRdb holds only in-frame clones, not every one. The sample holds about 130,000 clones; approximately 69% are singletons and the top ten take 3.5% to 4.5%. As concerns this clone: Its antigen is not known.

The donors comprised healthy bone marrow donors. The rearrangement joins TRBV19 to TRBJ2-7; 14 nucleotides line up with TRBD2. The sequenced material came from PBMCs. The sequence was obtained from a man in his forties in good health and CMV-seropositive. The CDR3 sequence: CASSTPGLAGGEQYF. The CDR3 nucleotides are TGTGCCAGTAGTACCCCCGGACTAGCGGGAGGCGAGCAGTACTTC.